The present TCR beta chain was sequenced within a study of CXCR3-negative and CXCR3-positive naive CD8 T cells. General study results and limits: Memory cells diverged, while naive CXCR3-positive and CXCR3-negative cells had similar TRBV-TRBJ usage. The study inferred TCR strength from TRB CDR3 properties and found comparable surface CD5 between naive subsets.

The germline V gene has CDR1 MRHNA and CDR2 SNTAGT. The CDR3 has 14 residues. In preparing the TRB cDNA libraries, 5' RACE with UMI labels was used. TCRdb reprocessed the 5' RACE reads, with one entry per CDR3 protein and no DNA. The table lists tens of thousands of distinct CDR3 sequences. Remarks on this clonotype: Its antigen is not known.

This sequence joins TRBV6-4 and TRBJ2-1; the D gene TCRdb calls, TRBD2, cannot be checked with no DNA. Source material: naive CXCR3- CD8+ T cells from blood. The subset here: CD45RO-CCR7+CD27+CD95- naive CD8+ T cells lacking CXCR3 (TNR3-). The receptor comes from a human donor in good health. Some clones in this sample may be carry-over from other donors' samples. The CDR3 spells CASSVGTSSNEQFF.